The 14 T cell receptor beta chains given below trace back to one sample, sequenced in a study of blood T cell repertoires in COVID-19. Libraries were prepared by immunoSEQ multiplex PCR; TCRdb keeps only in-frame clonotypes and omits some of them. The sample lists around 100,000 clones, 85% occurring once. The source material was peripheral blood. The receptors here all came from a man aged 45-65 years with active or convalescent COVID-19.

The chain recombines TRBV6-5 with TRBJ2-3, with a possible D match to TRBD1 (6 bases). The CDR3 spans 14 residues. The V gene's germline CDR1 is MNHEY and CDR2 SVGAGI. V gave up 6 bases and J gave up 4 bases, with 14 bases separating them. CDR3 protein: CASRQTGSPDTQYF. In DNA, the CDR3 is TGTGCCAGCAGGCAGACAGGTAGCCCAGATACGCAGTATTTT.

This clone occurred a few times. This chain connects TRBV15 to TRBJ2-7; 7 nucleotides match TRBD2. The CDR3 has 16 residues. Germline-derived CDR1 and CDR2 are LNHNV and YYDKDF (reference sequence). Trimming at V came to 5 bases and at J to 1 base, leaving 11 bases not matched to a gene. The CDR3 DNA reads TGTGCCACCAGCGCAGAACGGGGGGTTGGATCCTACGAGCAGTACTTC. It codes for CATSAERGVGSYEQYF.

V usage is TRBV15 and J usage is TRBJ2-3; 10 nucleotides align to TRBD2. CDR1 and CDR2 from the germline V gene are LNHNV and YYDKDF (reference sequence). J gave up 2 bases and V 1 base, and 3 bases lay outside the gene matches. The CDR3 consists of 16 residues. The CDR3: CATSRGGLAYTDTQYF. The CDR3 nucleotides read TGTGCCACCAGCAGAGGGGGACTAGCGTACACAGATACGCAGTATTTT.

This clone has only one observation. The chain links TRBV5-1 to TRBJ1-4; no reliable D call. Trimming took 0 bases from V and 3 from J, leaving 6 bases between them. The length of the CDR3 is 14 residues. Germline lookup yields CDR1 SGHRS and CDR2 YFSETQ. The CDR3: CASSLDRSNEKLFF. The CDR3 DNA follows: TGCGCCAGCAGCTTGGACAGATCTAATGAAAAACTGTTTTTT. Filled out from reference TRBV5-1 and TRBJ1-4, the complete variable domain reads KAGVTQTPRYLIKTRGQQVTLSCSPISGHRSVSWYQQTPGQGLQFLFEYFSETQRNKGNFPGRFSGRQFSNSRSEMNVSTLELGDSALYLCASSLDRSNEKLFFGSGTQLSVL.

V usage is TRBV5-7 and J usage is TRBJ2-3; TRBD2 agrees at 7 bases. TRBV5-7 is identified as an open reading frame with a role that is uncertain. With 6 bases clipped from V and 6 bases from J, the junction kept 4 bases outside the gene matches. This CDR3 spans 12 amino acids. The CDR3 reads CASTTGGDTQYF. The CDR3 nucleotides read TGTGCCAGCACCACGGGAGGTGATACGCAGTATTTT.

This chain joins TRBV7-9 and TRBJ2-5, with D possibly TRBD1 on 5 matching bases. The V and J ends lost 3 bases and 4 bases respectively, with 6 bases between them. Germline V gene data show CDR1 as SEHNR and CDR2 as FQNEAQ (reference sequence). CDR3 length: 12 amino acids. The CDR3: CASSLGLETQYF. CDR3 in DNA: TGTGCCAGCAGCTTGGGGCTAGAGACCCAGTACTTC.

The CDR3 coding sequence is TGTGCAAGTCGCTTAGCGCGGGACAGGGTGGCCAAAAACATTCAGTACTTC. Translated: CASRLARDRVAKNIQYF. The chain links TRBV12-2 to TRBJ2-4; the table's D call TRBD1 went unverified against the DNA. TRBV12-2 is given as a pseudogene. The CDR3 sequence is 17 residues long.

This chain links TRBV28 with TRBJ1-2, with 8 bases lining up with TRBD1. The trim removed 2 bases at V and 4 bases at J, leaving 9 bases unmatched. Germline V gene data show CDR1 as MDHEN and CDR2 as SYDVKM. The CDR3 runs 16 residues. CDR3 amino acids: CASSLGSGGLGYGYTF. The DNA of the CDR3 is TGTGCCAGCAGTTTAGGGTCAGGGGGCCTTGGCTATGGCTACACCTTC.

V usage is TRBV6-5 and J usage is TRBJ1-5; TRBD1 aligns across 8 bases. Trimming removed 6 bases from V and 3 bases from J; junction bases left unmatched: 7. CDR3 length equals 15 residues. CDR1 is MNHEY, CDR2 SVGAGI, per germline. CDR3 sequence reads: CASRETGAINQPQHF. The CDR3 DNA follows: TGTGCCAGCAGAGAGACAGGGGCGATCAATCAGCCCCAGCATTTT.

As to this clone: Other nucleotide sequences from this sample produce the same CDR3. The J gene is TRBJ2-3, the V gene TRBV5-1; TRBD2 aligns across 10 bases. J was trimmed by 3 bases and V by 4 bases; bases with no gene match: 2. Germline CDR1 SGHRS, CDR2 YFSETQ. The CDR3 covers 14 residues. The CDR3 DNA reads TGCGCCAGCAGCCCGGGACTAGCGACAGATACGCAGTATTTT. Its translation: CASSPGLATDTQYF. The full variable domain, with the rest looked up from reference TRBV5-1 and TRBJ2-3, is KAGVTQTPRYLIKTRGQQVTLSCSPISGHRSVSWYQQTPGQGLQFLFEYFSETQRNKGNFPGRFSGRQFSNSRSEMNVSTLELGDSALYLCASSPGLATDTQYFGPGTRLTVL.

The V and J genes are TRBV4-2 and TRBJ2-1, with D possibly matching TRBD2 (6 bases). V lost 6 bases and J lost 6, with 15 bases in between. This CDR3 has 14 residues. Germline CDR1 reads LGHNA; CDR2 reads YNFKEQ. The CDR3 region is CASSRGELTNEQFF. CDR3 DNA: TGTGCCAGCAGTCGCGGGGAGCTAACCAATGAGCAGTTCTTC.

The V call is TRBV10-3, the J call TRBJ2-7; unclear D gene. Deletions cut 3 bases from V and 6 bases from J, with 6 bases between. The V gene's germline CDR1 is ENHRY and CDR2 SYGVKD. The CDR3 runs to 11 residues. The CDR3 region is CAISEYLEQYF. The CDR3, as DNA: TGTGCCATCAGTGAATATCTCGAGCAGTACTTC.

The chain employs TRBV5-1 and TRBJ2-2; 9 positions agree with TRBD2. Germline V lookup: CDR1 SGHRS, CDR2 YFSETQ. Losses at the gene ends were 0 bases for V and 4 bases for J; bases not matched to a gene: 4. The CDR3 runs to 16 residues. CDR3 residues: CASSLVAGEGTGELFF. The CDR3 nucleotides read TGCGCCAGCAGCTTGGTAGCGGGAGAGGGCACCGGGGAGCTGTTTTTT.

The CDR3 DNA reads as TGCGCCAGCAGCCAAGCCCCGGACAGGGATGAAAAACTGTTTTTT. Its translation is CASSQAPDRDEKLFF. The chain couples TRBV4-1 to TRBJ1-4; 8 positions match TRBD1. This CDR3 comprises 15 residues. V was pared by 1 base and J by 6 bases, with 4 bases of the junction left unmatched. The germline V gene has CDR1 MGHRA and CDR2 YSYEKL.